This T cell receptor (beta chain) was recorded in a study of sequential checkpoint blockade in melanoma. Across the whole study: Maintenance nivolumab came after either treatment sequence.

Treatment of the sample: randomized to nivolumab then ipilimumab (arm A) or the reverse (arm B). PBMC sorting kept live CD3+CD8+ cells without CD19 or CD56. Looked up from germline, CDR1 is SNHLY and CDR2 is FYNNEI. This CDR3 is built from 15 residues. The trim removed 2 bases at V and 2 bases at J, leaving 5 bases unmatched. TCRdb's copy holds only in-frame clones and misses some; the assay was immunoSEQ multiplex PCR. The profile shows approximately 8,400 clones, under 80% of them singletons. The rearrangement links TRBV2 to TRBJ2-7; 8 positions match TRBD2. The sample in question was CD8+ T cells sorted from blood (inferred from file names), obtained from a patient given nivolumab and ipilimumab in sequence. The receptor comes from a human patient with melanoma. Some clones in this sample may be carry-over from other donors' samples. The CDR3 loop reads CASSETGGPTYEQYF. The CDR3 DNA reads TGTGCCAGCAGTGAAACGGGGGGGCCGACCTACGAGCAGTACTTC.